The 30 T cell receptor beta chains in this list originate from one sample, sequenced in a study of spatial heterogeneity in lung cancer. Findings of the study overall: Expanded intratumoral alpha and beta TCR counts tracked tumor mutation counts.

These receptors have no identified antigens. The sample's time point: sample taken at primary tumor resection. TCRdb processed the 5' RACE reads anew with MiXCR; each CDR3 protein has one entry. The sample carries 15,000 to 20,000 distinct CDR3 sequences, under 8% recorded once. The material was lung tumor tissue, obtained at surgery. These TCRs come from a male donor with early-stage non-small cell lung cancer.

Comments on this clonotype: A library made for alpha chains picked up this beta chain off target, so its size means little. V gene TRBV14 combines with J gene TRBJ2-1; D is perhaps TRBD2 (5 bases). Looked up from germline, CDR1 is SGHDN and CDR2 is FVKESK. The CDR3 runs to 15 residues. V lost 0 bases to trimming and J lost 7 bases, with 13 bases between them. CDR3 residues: CASSQDLVARNEQFF. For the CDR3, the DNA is TGTGCCAGCAGCCAAGATTTGGTAGCGCGGAATGAGCAGTTCTTC.

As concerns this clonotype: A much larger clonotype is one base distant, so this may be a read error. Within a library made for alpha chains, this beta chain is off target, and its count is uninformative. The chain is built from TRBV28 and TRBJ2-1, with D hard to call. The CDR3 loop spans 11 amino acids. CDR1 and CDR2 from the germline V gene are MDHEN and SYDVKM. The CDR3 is CASSRTWDRLF. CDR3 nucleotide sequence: TGTGCCAGCAGTCGGACCTGGGATCGGCTCTTC.

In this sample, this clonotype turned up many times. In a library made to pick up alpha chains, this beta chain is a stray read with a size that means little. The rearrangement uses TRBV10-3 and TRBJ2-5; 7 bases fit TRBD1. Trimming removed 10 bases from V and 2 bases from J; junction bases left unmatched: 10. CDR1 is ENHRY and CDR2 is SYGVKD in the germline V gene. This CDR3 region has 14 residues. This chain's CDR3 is CATGTGQHQETQYF. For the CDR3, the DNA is TGTGCCACGGGCACGGGACAGCATCAAGAGACCCAGTACTTC.

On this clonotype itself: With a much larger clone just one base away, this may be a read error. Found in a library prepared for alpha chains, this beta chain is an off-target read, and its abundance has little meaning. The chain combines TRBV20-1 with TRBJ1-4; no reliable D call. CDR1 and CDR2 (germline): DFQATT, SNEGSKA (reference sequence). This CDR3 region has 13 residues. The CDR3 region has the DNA TGCAGTGCTATTAGGGTGTCTGGTGAAATACTGTTTTTT. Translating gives CSAIRVSGEILFF.

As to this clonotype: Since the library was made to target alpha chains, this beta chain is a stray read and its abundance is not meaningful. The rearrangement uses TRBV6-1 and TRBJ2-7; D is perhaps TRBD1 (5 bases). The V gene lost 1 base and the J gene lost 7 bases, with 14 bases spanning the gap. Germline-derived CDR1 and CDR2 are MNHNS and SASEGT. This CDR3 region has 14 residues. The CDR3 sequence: CASSEGAGWNEQYF. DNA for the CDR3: TGTGCCAGCAGTGAAGGGGCAGGGTGGAATGAGCAGTACTTC.

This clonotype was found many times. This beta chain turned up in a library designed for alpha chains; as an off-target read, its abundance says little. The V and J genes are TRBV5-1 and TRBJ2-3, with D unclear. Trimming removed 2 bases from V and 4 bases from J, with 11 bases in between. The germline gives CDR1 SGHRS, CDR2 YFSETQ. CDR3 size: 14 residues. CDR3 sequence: CASSLDLFADTQYF. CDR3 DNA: TGCGCCAGCAGCTTAGACCTCTTCGCAGATACGCAGTATTTT. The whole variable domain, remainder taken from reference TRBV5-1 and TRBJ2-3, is KAGVTQTPRYLIKTRGQQVTLSCSPISGHRSVSWYQQTPGQGLQFLFEYFSETQRNKGNFPGRFSGRQFSNSRSEMNVSTLELGDSALYLCASSLDLFADTQYFGPGTRLTVL.

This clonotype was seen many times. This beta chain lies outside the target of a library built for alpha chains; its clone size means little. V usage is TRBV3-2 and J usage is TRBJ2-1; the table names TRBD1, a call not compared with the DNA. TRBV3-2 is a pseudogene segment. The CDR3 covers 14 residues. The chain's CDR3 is CASTQRQGRNEQFF. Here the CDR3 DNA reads TGTGCCAGCACCCAAAGACAGGGCCGCAATGAGCAGTTCTTC.

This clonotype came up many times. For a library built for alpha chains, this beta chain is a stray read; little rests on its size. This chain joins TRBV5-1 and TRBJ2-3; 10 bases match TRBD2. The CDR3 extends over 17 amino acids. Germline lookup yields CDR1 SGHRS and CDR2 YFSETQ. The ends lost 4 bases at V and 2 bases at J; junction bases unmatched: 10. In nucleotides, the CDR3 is TGCGCCAGCAGCCCGAGGGCTAGCGGGGGTTCCACAGATACGCAGTATTTT. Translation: CASSPRASGGSTDTQYF.

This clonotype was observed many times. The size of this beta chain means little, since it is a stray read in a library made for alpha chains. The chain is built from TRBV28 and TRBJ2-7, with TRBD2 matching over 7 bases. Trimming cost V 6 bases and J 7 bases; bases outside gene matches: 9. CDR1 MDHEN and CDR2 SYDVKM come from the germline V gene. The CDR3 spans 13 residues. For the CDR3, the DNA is TGTGCCAGCAGCCCTCCCGTGCGGGGGGAGCAGTACTTC. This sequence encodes CASSPPVRGEQYF.

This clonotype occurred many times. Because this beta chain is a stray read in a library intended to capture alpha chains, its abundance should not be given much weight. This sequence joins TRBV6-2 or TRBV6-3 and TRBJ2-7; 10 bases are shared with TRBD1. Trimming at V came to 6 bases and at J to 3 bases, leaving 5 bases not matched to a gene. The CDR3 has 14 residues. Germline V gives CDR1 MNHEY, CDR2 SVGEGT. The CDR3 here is CASSEDRGFYEQYF. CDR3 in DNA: TGTGCCAGCAGCGAGGACAGGGGGTTCTACGAGCAGTACTTC.

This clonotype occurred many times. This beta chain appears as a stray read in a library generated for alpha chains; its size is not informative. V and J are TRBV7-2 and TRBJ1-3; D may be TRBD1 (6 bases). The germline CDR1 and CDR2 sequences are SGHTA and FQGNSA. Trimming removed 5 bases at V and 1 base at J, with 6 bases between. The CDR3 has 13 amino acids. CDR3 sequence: CASSTGSGNTIYF. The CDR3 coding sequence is TGTGCCAGCAGCACAGGGTCTGGAAACACCATATATTTT.

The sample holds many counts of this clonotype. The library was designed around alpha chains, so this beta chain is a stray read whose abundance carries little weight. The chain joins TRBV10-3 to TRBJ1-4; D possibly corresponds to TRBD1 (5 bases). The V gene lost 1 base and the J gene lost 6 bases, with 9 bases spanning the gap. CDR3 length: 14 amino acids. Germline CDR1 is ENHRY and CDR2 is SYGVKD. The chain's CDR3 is CAISELVGDEKLFF. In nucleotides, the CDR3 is TGTGCCATCAGTGAGTTAGTGGGGGATGAAAAACTGTTTTTT.

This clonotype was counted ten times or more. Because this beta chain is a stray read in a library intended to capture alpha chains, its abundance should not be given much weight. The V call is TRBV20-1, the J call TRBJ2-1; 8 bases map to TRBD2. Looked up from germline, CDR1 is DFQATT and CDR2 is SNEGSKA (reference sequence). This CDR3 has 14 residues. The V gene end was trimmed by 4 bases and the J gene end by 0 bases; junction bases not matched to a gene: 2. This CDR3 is CSAKSGSSYNEQFF. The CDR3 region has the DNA TGCAGTGCTAAAAGCGGGAGCTCCTACAATGAGCAGTTCTTC.

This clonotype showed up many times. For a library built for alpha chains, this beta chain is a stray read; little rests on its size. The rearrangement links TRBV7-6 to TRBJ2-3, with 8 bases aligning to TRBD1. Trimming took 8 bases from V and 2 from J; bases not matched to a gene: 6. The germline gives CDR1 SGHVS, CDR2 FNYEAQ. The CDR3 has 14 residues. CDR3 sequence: CASGTGGDTDTQYF. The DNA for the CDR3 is TGTGCCAGCGGCACAGGGGGAGACACAGATACGCAGTATTTT.

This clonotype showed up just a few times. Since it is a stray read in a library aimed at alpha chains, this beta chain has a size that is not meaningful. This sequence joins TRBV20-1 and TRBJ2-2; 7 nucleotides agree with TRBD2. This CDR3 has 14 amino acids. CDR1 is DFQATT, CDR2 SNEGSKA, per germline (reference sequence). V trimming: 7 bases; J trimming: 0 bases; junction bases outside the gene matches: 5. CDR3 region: CSVAGLTNTGELFF. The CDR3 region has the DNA TGCAGTGTCGCGGGACTAACGAACACCGGGGAGCTGTTTTTT.

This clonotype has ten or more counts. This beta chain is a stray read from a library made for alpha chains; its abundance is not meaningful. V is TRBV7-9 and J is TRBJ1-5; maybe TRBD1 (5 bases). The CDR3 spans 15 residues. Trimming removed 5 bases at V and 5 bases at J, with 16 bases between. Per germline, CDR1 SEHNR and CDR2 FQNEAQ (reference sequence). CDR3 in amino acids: CASSPIGGEDQPQHF. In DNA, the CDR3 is TGTGCCAGCAGCCCCATTGGGGGGGAAGATCAGCCCCAGCATTTT.

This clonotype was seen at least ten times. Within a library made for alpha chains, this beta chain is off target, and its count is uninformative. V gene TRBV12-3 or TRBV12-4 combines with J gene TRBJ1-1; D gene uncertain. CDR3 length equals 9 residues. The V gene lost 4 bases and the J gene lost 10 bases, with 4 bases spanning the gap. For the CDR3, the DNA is TGTGCCAGCAGTTCCGGAGCTTTCTTT. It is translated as CASSSGAFF.

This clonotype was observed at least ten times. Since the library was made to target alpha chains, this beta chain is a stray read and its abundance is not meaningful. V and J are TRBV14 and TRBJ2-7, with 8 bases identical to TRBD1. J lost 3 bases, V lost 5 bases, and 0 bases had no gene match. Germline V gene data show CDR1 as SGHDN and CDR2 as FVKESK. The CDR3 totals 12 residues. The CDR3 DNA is TGTGCCAGCAGCGGGACAGGCTACGAGCAGTACTTC. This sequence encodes CASSGTGYEQYF.

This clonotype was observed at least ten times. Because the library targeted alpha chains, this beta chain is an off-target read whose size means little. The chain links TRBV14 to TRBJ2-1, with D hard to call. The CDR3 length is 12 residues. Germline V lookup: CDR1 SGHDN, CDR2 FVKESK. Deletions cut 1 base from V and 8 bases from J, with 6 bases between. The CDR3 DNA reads TGTGCCAGCAGCCAAGTCTCGGATGAGCAGTTCTTC. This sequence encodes CASSQVSDEQFF.

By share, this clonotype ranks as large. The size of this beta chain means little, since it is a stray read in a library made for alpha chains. CDR3 protein: CASSFTYGLDLTDTQYF. The CDR3 nucleotides are TGTGCCAGCAGTTTTACCTACGGACTAGACCTCACAGATACGCAGTATTTT. V is TRBV28 and J is TRBJ2-3; 7 nucleotides line up with TRBD2. Germline CDR1 and CDR2: MDHEN and SYDVKM. CDR3 length: 17 amino acids. V lost 3 bases, J lost 2 bases, and 11 bases stayed unmatched. Filled out from reference TRBV28 and TRBJ2-3, the complete variable domain reads DVKVTQSSRYLVKRTGEKVFLECVQDMDHENMFWYRQDPGLGLRLIYFSYDVKMKEKGDIPEGYSVSREKKERFSLILESASTNQTSMYLCASSFTYGLDLTDTQYFGPGTRLTVL.

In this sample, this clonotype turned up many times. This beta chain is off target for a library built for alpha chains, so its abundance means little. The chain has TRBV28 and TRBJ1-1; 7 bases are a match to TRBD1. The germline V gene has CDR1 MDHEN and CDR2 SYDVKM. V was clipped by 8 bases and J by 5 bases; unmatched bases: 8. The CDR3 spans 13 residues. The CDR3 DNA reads TGTGCCAGCGACACAGGGGCTGGTACTGAAGCTTTCTTT. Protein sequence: CASDTGAGTEAFF.

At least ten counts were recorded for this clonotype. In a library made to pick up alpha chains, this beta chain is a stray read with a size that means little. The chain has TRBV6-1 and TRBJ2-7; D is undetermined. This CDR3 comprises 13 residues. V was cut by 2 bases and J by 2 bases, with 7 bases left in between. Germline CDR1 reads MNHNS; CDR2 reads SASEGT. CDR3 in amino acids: CASSEQWTYEQYF. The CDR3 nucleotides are TGTGCCAGCAGTGAACAGTGGACCTACGAGCAGTACTTC.

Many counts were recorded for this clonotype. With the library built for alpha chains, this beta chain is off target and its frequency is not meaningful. CDR3 bases: TGTGCCAGCAGAACGACAGGGGCCGGCAATCAGCCCCAGCATTTT. Translation gives CASRTTGAGNQPQHF. The chain links TRBV6-5 to TRBJ1-5; 8 positions match TRBD1. The CDR3 covers 15 residues. Germline trimming cut 6 bases from V and 2 bases from J; bases unmatched to any gene: 6. Per the germline V gene, CDR1 is MNHEY and CDR2 is SVGAGI.

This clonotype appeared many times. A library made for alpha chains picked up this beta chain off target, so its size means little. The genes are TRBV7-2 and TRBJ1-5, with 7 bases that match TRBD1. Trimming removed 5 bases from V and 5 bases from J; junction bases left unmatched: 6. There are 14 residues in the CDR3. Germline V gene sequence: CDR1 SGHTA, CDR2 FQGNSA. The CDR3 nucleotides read TGTGCCAGCAGCACTAGACAGGGAGATCAGCCCCAGCATTTT. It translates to CASSTRQGDQPQHF.

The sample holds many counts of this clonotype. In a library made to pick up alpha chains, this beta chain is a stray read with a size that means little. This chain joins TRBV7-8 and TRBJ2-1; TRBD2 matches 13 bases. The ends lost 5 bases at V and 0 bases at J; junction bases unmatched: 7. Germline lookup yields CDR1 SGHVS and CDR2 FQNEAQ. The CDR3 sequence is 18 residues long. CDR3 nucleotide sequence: TGTGCCAGCAGCCCGGGACTAGCGGGGTCCCTCTCCTACAATGAGCAGTTCTTC. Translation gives CASSPGLAGSLSYNEQFF.

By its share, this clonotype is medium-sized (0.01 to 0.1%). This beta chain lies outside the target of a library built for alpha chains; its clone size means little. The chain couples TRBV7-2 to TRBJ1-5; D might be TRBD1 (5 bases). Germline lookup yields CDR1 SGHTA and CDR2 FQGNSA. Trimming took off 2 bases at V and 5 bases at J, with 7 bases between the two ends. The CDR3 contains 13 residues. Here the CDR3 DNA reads TGTGCCAGCAGCTTAAGCAGGGATCAGCCCCAGCATTTT. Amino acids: CASSLSRDQPQHF.

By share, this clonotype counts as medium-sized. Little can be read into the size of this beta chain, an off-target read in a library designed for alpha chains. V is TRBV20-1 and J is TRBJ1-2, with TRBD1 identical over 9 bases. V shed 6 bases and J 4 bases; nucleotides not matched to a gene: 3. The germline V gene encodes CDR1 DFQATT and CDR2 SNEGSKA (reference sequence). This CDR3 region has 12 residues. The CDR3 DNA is TGCAGTGCCCAGACAGGGGGCTATGGCTACACCTTC. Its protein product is CSAQTGGYGYTF.

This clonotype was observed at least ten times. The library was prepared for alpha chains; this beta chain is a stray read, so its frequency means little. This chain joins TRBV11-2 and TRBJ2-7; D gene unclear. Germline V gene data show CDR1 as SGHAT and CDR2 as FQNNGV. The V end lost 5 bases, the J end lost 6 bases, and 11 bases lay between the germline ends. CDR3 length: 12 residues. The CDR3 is CASSQVDFEQYF. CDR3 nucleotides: TGTGCCAGCAGCCAAGTAGACTTCGAGCAGTACTTC.

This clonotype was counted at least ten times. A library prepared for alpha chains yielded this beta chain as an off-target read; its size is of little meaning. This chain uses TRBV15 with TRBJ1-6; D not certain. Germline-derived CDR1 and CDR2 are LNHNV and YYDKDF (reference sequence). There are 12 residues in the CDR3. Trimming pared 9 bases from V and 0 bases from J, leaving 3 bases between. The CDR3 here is CATSSYNSPLHF. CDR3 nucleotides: TGTGCCACTAGCTCCTATAATTCACCCCTCCACTTT.

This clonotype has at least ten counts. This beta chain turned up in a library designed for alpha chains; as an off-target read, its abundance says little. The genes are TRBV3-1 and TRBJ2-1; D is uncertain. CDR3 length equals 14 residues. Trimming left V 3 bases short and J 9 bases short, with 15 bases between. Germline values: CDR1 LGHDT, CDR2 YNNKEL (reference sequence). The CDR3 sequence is CASSHGFARPEQFF. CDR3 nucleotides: TGTGCCAGCAGCCACGGTTTTGCCCGTCCTGAGCAGTTCTTC.